Each of the 8 T cell receptor beta chains below was sequenced from the same sample in a study of T cell responses to AZD1222 COVID-19 vaccine. The assay was immunoSEQ multiplex PCR, and TCRdb's table has in-frame clones only and misses some. This table holds about 42,000 clones, around 88% found once. Sequencing was performed on peripheral blood, taken 28 days after the second AZD1222 dose. These TCRs come from an adult who received the AZD1222 COVID-19 vaccine.

The rearrangement links TRBV30 to TRBJ1-4; 7 nucleotides align to TRBD1. CDR3 length equals 13 residues. V was clipped by 2 bases and J by 5 bases; unmatched bases: 2. CDR1 and CDR2 (germline): GTSNPN, SVGIG (reference sequence). The CDR3 bases are TGTGCCTGGAGTCGGGACAGAAATGAAAAACTGTTTTTT. Protein sequence: CAWSRDRNEKLFF.

Only a few counts were recorded for this clone. The chain carries TRBV7-9 and TRBJ1-2; 9 bases match TRBD1. Trimming removed 3 bases from V and 4 bases from J; junction bases left unmatched: 3. The CDR3 covers 14 residues. The germline gives CDR1 SEHNR, CDR2 FQNEAQ (reference sequence). CDR3 coding DNA: TGTGCCAGCAGCTTCGGGACAGGGACCTATGGCTACACCTTC. Its protein product is CASSFGTGTYGYTF.

The rearrangement links TRBV19 to TRBJ2-7; D not certain. Germline V CDR1 and CDR2: LNHDA, SQIVND (reference sequence). The CDR3 is made up of 16 amino acids. The V and J ends lost 5 bases and 6 bases respectively, with 23 bases between them. As DNA, the CDR3 is TGTGCCAGTAGTCAAGGTCCCCCGACTCGCTCGGGCGAGCAGTACTTC. This encodes CASSQGPPTRSGEQYF.

The chain is built from TRBV6-1 and TRBJ2-3, with TRBD1 as a possible D gene (5 bases). Trimming removed 2 bases from V and 0 bases from J, with 15 bases in between. The CDR3 covers 17 residues. Germline V CDR1 and CDR2: MNHNS, SASEGT. CDR3 in DNA: TGTGCCAGCAGTGAAAAGTGGGGAAGGGGTAGCACAGATACGCAGTATTTT. Encoded protein: CASSEKWGRGSTDTQYF.

The rearrangement joins TRBV11-2 to TRBJ2-2; 12 bases are a match to TRBD2. Per the germline V gene, CDR1 is SGHAT and CDR2 is FQNNGV. V shed 3 bases, J shed 2 bases, and the junction held 1 base outside the gene matches. The CDR3 length is 16 residues. CDR3 in amino acids: CASSFGLAGNTGELFF. The CDR3 nucleotides are TGTGCCAGCAGCTTCGGACTAGCGGGAAACACCGGGGAGCTGTTTTTT.

The gene calls are TRBV19 and TRBJ2-3, with D possibly TRBD2 on 7 matching bases. Germline V gene data show CDR1 as LNHDA and CDR2 as SQIVND (reference sequence). This CDR3 comprises 17 residues. Trimming removed 1 base from V and 7 bases from J, with 21 bases in between. CDR3: CASSIGELGGRVNTQYF. CDR3 DNA sequence: TGTGCCAGTAGTATAGGGGAATTGGGGGGGCGAGTGAATACGCAGTATTTT. The full variable domain, in which reference TRBV19 and TRBJ2-3 provide the parts outside the CDR3, is DGGITQSPKYLFRKEGQNVTLSCEQNLNHDAMYWYRQDPGQGLRLIYYSQIVNDFQKGDIAEGYSVSREKKESFPLTVTSAQKNPTAFYLCASSIGELGGRVNTQYFGPGTRLTVL.

The chain employs TRBV7-3 and TRBJ2-3; no definite D call. The germline V gene has CDR1 SGHTA and CDR2 FQGTGA. CDR3 size: 13 residues. Trimming removed 4 bases at V and 0 bases at J, with 5 bases between. In DNA form, the CDR3 reads TGTGCCAGCAGCTCAGACAGCACAGATACGCAGTATTTT. This codes for CASSSDSTDTQYF.

The rearrangement uses TRBV5-1 and TRBJ2-2; TRBD1 agrees at 9 bases. The germline V gene encodes CDR1 SGHRS and CDR2 YFSETQ. The CDR3 has 15 residues. With V trimmed by 5 bases and J by 3 bases, 5 bases remained unmatched. This CDR3 is CASRSGQGYTGELFF. CDR3 nucleotide sequence: TGCGCCAGCAGGTCTGGACAGGGGTACACCGGGGAGCTGTTTTTT.